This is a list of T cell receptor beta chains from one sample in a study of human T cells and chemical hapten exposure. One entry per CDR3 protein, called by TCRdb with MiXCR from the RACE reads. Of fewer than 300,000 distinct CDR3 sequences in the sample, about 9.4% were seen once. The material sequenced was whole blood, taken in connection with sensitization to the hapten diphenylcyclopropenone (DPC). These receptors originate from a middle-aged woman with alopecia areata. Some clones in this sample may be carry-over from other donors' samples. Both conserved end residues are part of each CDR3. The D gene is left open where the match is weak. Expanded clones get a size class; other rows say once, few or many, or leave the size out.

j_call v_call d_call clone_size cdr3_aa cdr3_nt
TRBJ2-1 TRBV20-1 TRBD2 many CSALQTGTSGFSYNEQFF TGCAGTGCTTTACAAACCGGGACTAGCGGATTCTCCTACAATGAGCAGTTCTTC
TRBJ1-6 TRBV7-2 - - CASSLYMSSYNSPLHF TGTGCCAGCAGCCTCTACATGAGCTCCTATAATTCACCCCTCCACTTT
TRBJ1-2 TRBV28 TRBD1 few CASSLFETGGISDYGYTF TGTGCCAGCAGTTTATTCGAGACAGGGGGCATTTCTGACTATGGCTACACCTTC
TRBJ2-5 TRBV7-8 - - CASSLASPADPRAQYF TGTGCCAGCAGCTTAGCGTCGCCAGCGGACCCTCGGGCCCAGTACTTC
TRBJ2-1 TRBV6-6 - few CASSRDIYNEQFF TGTGCCAGCAGTAGGGACATTTACAATGAGCAGTTCTTC
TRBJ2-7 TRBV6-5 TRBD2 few CASSYGEGTYEQYF TGTGCCAGCAGTTACGGGGAGGGGACCTACGAGCAGTACTTC
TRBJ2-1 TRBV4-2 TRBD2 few CASSVTPLAGVYNEQFF TGTGCCAGCAGCGTTACACCCCTAGCGGGTGTCTACAATGAGCAGTTCTTC
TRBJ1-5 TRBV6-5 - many CASSLSHNQPQHF TGTGCCAGCAGTCTATCCCACAATCAGCCCCAGCATTTT
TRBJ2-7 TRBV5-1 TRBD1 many CASSRGQGPYEQYF TGCGCCAGCAGCCGCGGACAGGGCCCCTACGAGCAGTACTTC
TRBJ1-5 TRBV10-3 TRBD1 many CAISLGGTGSNQPQHF TGTGCCATCAGCCTAGGGGGGACAGGGAGCAATCAGCCCCAGCATTTT
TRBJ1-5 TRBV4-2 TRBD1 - CASSLALGTESNQPQHF TGTGCCAGCAGCCTGGCCTTGGGGACAGAAAGCAATCAGCCCCAGCATTTT